This entry lists 32 T cell receptor beta chains sequenced from one sample in a study of PD-1 blockade in classical Hodgkin lymphoma. TCRdb's table, derived via immunoSEQ multiplex PCR, lists solely in-frame clones and lacks some. The sample consists of 40,000 to 60,000 clones, roughly 66% of them appearing once. Exposure to brentuximab vedotin varied, and each patient had relapsed following autologous stem cell transplantation. Here the sequenced sample was peripheral blood mononuclear cells (PBMCs), taken before the second cycle of nivolumab. Receptor source: a human donor with classical Hodgkin lymphoma.

This chain uses TRBV6-1 with TRBJ2-7; TRBD2 aligns across 7 bases. Looked up from germline, CDR1 is MNHNS and CDR2 is SASEGT. There are 13 residues in the CDR3. The V and J ends lost 11 bases and 1 base, in that order; junction bases with no gene match: 8. The CDR3 sequence is CALREGVSYEQYF. CDR3 in DNA: TGTGCCTTAAGGGAGGGAGTATCCTACGAGCAGTACTTC.

The V gene is TRBV4-1, the J gene TRBJ2-3; 13 nucleotides agree with TRBD2. The CDR3 covers 16 residues. Per germline, CDR1 MGHRA and CDR2 YSYEKL. Trimming at V came to 0 bases and at J to 5 bases, leaving 2 bases not matched to a gene. The CDR3 region has the DNA TGCGCCAGCAGCCAAGAAACTAGCGGGAGGGGAGATACGCAGTATTTT. It translates to CASSQETSGRGDTQYF.

This clone has only a few counts. The gene calls are TRBV6-6 and TRBJ2-2, with D perhaps TRBD1 (6 bases). This CDR3 spans 14 amino acids. Trimming stripped 5 bases from V and 5 bases from J, with 12 bases between. Per the germline V gene, CDR1 is MNHNY and CDR2 is SVGAGI (reference sequence). Written as DNA, the CDR3 is TGTGCCAGCAGTCTACAGGGTACGACCGGGGAGCTGTTTTTT. Protein: CASSLQGTTGELFF.

The gene calls are TRBV29-1 and TRBJ2-3; 8 positions match TRBD2. V gave up 3 bases and J gave up 5 bases; unmatched junction bases: 7. CDR1 is SQVTM and CDR2 is ANQGSEA in the germline V gene. The CDR3 runs to 14 residues. CDR3 bases: TGCAGCGTTGAGGCCAGCGGGAGAGAAGATACGCAGTATTTT. Translating it yields CSVEASGREDTQYF.

The CDR3 DNA is TGTGCCAGCAGTGGGCAGGACAGGGGTACTGAAGCTTTCTTT. Translated, it gives CASSGQDRGTEAFF. This sequence joins TRBV28 and TRBJ1-1; 9 nucleotides agree with TRBD1. This CDR3 region has 14 residues. Germline V gene sequence: CDR1 MDHEN, CDR2 SYDVKM. The V and J ends lost 5 bases and 5 bases, in that order; junction bases with no gene match: 6.

The rearrangement links TRBV11-3 to TRBJ2-1; 7 bases match TRBD2. This CDR3 has 19 residues. J gave up 2 bases and V 5 bases, and 18 bases lay outside the gene matches. CDR1 and CDR2 (germline): SGHNT, YENEEA. The CDR3 sequence is CASSRGGPRGVGTYNEQFF. CDR3 nucleotides: TGTGCCAGCAGCCGGGGTGGCCCCCGGGGGGTCGGCACCTACAATGAGCAGTTCTTC.

This chain joins TRBV12-5 and TRBJ2-5; D gene ambiguous. This CDR3 is 12 amino acids long. Trimming cost V 1 base and J 4 bases, with 4 bases left between them. Germline V gene lookup returns CDR1 LGHNT and CDR2 FRNRAP. The CDR3 DNA is TGTGCTAGTGGTTTGGGACGAGAGACCCAGTACTTC. Encoded protein: CASGLGRETQYF. Variable domain in full (rest from reference TRBV12-5 and TRBJ2-5): DARVTQTPRHKVTEMGQEVTMRCQPILGHNTVFWYRQTMMQGLELLAYFRNRAPLDDSGMPKDRFSAEMPDATLATLKIQPSEPRDSAVYFCASGLGRETQYFGPGTRLLVL.

The rearrangement links TRBV30 to TRBJ1-5; a weak D match, TRBD1 (5 bases). Trimming shortened V by 4 bases and J by 1 base, and 8 bases separated the two germline ends. The CDR3 length is 13 residues. The V gene's germline CDR1 is GTSNPN and CDR2 SVGIG (reference sequence). CDR3 sequence (DNA): TGTGCCTGGACGGGGGTCAGCAATCAGCCCCAGCATTTT. It yields the protein CAWTGVSNQPQHF.

In this sample, this clone turned up once. The genes are TRBV6-5 and TRBJ1-1, with D perhaps matching TRBD1 (6 bases). Trimming removed 4 bases at V and 4 bases at J, with 16 bases between. Germline V gives CDR1 MNHEY, CDR2 SVGAGI. This CDR3 region has 15 residues. CDR3 residues: CASSFFPTGSTEAFF. As DNA, the CDR3 is TGTGCCAGCAGTTTCTTCCCGACAGGATCCACTGAAGCTTTCTTT.

The chain has TRBV5-1 and TRBJ2-3; 7 bases are a match to TRBD1. The CDR3 consists of 15 residues. Trimming at V came to 4 bases and at J to 0 bases, leaving 5 bases not matched to a gene. Per the germline V gene, CDR1 is SGHRS and CDR2 is YFSETQ. The CDR3: CASSPRTGSTDTQYF. CDR3 DNA sequence: TGCGCCAGCAGCCCCCGGACAGGTAGCACAGATACGCAGTATTTT.

The chain links TRBV30 to TRBJ2-6; D may be TRBD2 (6 bases). V was cut by 0 bases and J by 4 bases, with 10 bases left in between. CDR3 size: 15 residues. The germline gives CDR1 GTSNPN, CDR2 SVGIG (reference sequence). CDR3 sequence: CAWSVGGAGANVLTF. CDR3 nucleotide sequence: TGTGCCTGGAGTGTCGGAGGGGCGGGGGCCAACGTCCTGACTTTC.

The V and J genes are TRBV5-1 and TRBJ1-1; D is unclear. This CDR3 comprises 14 residues. Deletions cut 4 bases from V and 0 bases from J, with 10 bases between. Germline CDR1 reads SGHRS; CDR2 reads YFSETQ. The CDR3 DNA sequence: TGCGCCAGCAGCCCAAGGACTGTGAACACTGAAGCTTTCTTT. Encoded protein: CASSPRTVNTEAFF.

This chain connects TRBV6-5 to TRBJ2-5; D is perhaps TRBD2 (6 bases). Germline values: CDR1 MNHEY, CDR2 SVGAGI. The CDR3 length is 15 residues. Between the trimmed V and J ends, which lost 6 bases and 7 bases, there was a span of 21 bases. This CDR3 is CASRGVGGTVGTQYF. The DNA of the CDR3 is TGTGCCAGCAGAGGGGTGGGCGGGACGGTAGGGACCCAGTACTTC.

This clone was observed a few times. This chain joins TRBV28 and TRBJ2-1, with D perhaps TRBD1 (6 bases). V was shortened by 2 bases and J by 5 bases, with 7 bases between the two germline ends. This CDR3 has 13 residues. Germline V gives CDR1 MDHEN, CDR2 SYDVKM. The CDR3 loop reads CASSLGQNNEQFF. CDR3 in DNA: TGTGCCAGCAGTTTAGGACAGAACAATGAGCAGTTCTTC.

The V and J genes are TRBV10-1 and TRBJ2-3, with TRBD2 identical over 15 bases. Trimming took 5 bases from V and 3 from J; bases not matched to a gene: 9. Germline values: CDR1 WNHNN, CDR2 SYGVQD (reference sequence). The CDR3 has 18 residues. The CDR3 protein is CASSPSPGLAGGTDTQYF. The DNA of the CDR3 is TGCGCCAGCAGTCCTTCCCCGGGACTAGCGGGAGGAACAGATACGCAGTATTTT.

This clone has more than one count but fewer than ten. The chain is built from TRBV9 and TRBJ2-7; tentatively, D is TRBD2 (6 bases). V gave up 0 bases and J gave up 0 bases, with 10 bases separating them. Germline loops: CDR1 SGDLS, CDR2 YYNGEE. CDR3 length equals 15 residues. The CDR3 nucleotides are TGTGCCAGCAGCGTAGGACCGGGAGACTCCTACGAGCAGTACTTC. Translated, it gives CASSVGPGDSYEQYF.

The rearrangement joins TRBV7-3 to TRBJ2-1; D is ambiguous. The CDR3 length is 17 residues. Deletions cut 0 bases from V and 0 bases from J, with 12 bases between. From germline, CDR1 is SGHTA and CDR2 FQGTGA. The chain's CDR3 is CASSLTARASSYNEQFF. DNA of the CDR3: TGTGCCAGCAGCTTAACGGCTAGGGCGAGCTCCTACAATGAGCAGTTCTTC. Supplemented by reference TRBV7-3 and TRBJ2-1, the full variable domain reads GAGVSQTPSNKVTEKGKYVELRCDPISGHTALYWYRQSLGQGPEFLIYFQGTGAADDSGLPNDRFFAVRPEGSVSTLKIQRTERGDSAVYLCASSLTARASSYNEQFFGPGTRLTVL.

The chain is built from TRBV7-9 and TRBJ2-5, with D unresolved. Trimming stripped 5 bases from V and 2 bases from J, with 6 bases between. Germline assignment: CDR1 SEHNR and CDR2 FQNEAQ (reference sequence). The CDR3 is 12 residues long. CDR3 protein: CASSPKQETQYF. The DNA for the CDR3 is TGTGCCAGCAGCCCCAAACAAGAGACCCAGTACTTC. The full variable domain, in which reference TRBV7-9 and TRBJ2-5 provide the parts outside the CDR3, is DTGVSQNPRHKITKRGQNVTFRCDPISEHNRLYWYRQTLGQGPEFLTYFQNEAQLEKSRLLSDRFSAERPKGSFSTLEIQRTEQGDSAMYLCASSPKQETQYFGPGTRLLVL.

This clone turned up a few times. This chain joins TRBV6-4 and TRBJ1-1; D is uncertain. Germline lookup yields CDR1 MRHNA and CDR2 SNTAGT. The CDR3 length is 17 residues. V dropped 6 bases and J dropped 0 bases, with 20 bases sitting between them. CDR3 residues: CASRPLGRRHMNTEAFF. CDR3 sequence (DNA): TGTGCCAGCAGACCACTCGGACGGCGTCACATGAACACTGAAGCTTTCTTT.

The chain employs TRBV2 and TRBJ1-1; D gene unclear. V was trimmed by 5 bases and J by 0 bases, leaving 16 bases between them. The length of the CDR3 is 16 residues. From germline, CDR1 is SNHLY and CDR2 FYNNEI. The chain's CDR3 is CASSFGHHSLNTEAFF. The CDR3 nucleotides are TGTGCCAGCAGTTTTGGCCATCACTCTTTGAACACTGAAGCTTTCTTT.

This clone has more than one count but fewer than ten. The CDR3 DNA sequence: TGTGCCAGCAGCCAAGACCCACGTGAAGCTTTCTTT. Amino acid sequence: CASSQDPREAFF. The chain carries TRBV14 and TRBJ1-1; D gene unclear. The CDR3 extends over 12 amino acids. Germline lookup yields CDR1 SGHDN and CDR2 FVKESK. V lost 0 bases and J 7 bases, leaving 6 bases between the germline ends.

The chain is built from TRBV27 and TRBJ2-1; TRBD1 matches 12 bases. V shed 8 bases, J shed 7 bases, and the junction held 15 bases outside the gene matches. The CDR3 is 17 amino acids. In germline, CDR1 is MNHEY, CDR2 SMNVEV (reference sequence). CDR3 bases: TGTGCCAGCGCCCCGCAACCGGGGACAGGGGGCAAGAATGAGCAGTTCTTC. This gives the protein CASAPQPGTGGKNEQFF.

This chain links TRBV7-2 with TRBJ1-1; no clear D gene. Trimming left V 1 base short and J 8 bases short, with 8 bases between. The CDR3 totals 12 residues. CDR1 is SGHTA, CDR2 FQGNSA, per germline. The CDR3: CASSLVAPEAFF. DNA of the CDR3: TGTGCCAGCAGCTTAGTTGCTCCCGAAGCTTTCTTT.

V and J are TRBV7-2 and TRBJ2-5, with 8 bases identical to TRBD2. V dropped 5 bases and J dropped 5; count of bases not matched to a gene: 4. The CDR3 runs to 13 residues. CDR1 is SGHTA, CDR2 FQGNSA, per germline. DNA for the CDR3: TGTGCCAGCAGCGTTAGACTAGCGGAGACCCAGTACTTC. It yields the protein CASSVRLAETQYF. Variable domain in full (rest from reference TRBV7-2 and TRBJ2-5): GAGVSQSPSNKVTEKGKDVELRCDPISGHTALYWYRQSLGQGLEFLIYFQGNSAPDKSGLPSDRFSAERTGGSVSTLTIQRTQQEDSAVYLCASSVRLAETQYFGPGTRLLVL.

The V and J genes are TRBV19 and TRBJ2-4, with D unclear. The CDR3 contains 14 residues. Trimming left V 2 bases short and J 7 bases short, with 12 bases between. Germline V gene lookup returns CDR1 LNHDA and CDR2 SQIVND (reference sequence). The CDR3 spells CASSISLLVNIQYF. DNA of the CDR3: TGTGCCAGTAGTATATCGTTGCTAGTCAACATTCAGTACTTC.

V usage is TRBV10-2 and J usage is TRBJ2-7; D gene ambiguous. From germline, CDR1 is WSHSY and CDR2 SAAADI. The CDR3 covers 13 residues. Trimming took off 0 bases at V and 5 bases at J, with 8 bases between the two ends. The CDR3 coding sequence is TGCGCCAGCAGTGAGTCCAAGATGAACGAGCAGTACTTC. Encoded protein: CASSESKMNEQYF.

This clone was seen a handful of times. The chain employs TRBV19 and TRBJ2-1; D perhaps matches TRBD1 (6 bases). Trimming stripped 5 bases from V and 4 bases from J, with 15 bases between. From germline, CDR1 is LNHDA and CDR2 SQIVND (reference sequence). The CDR3 totals 15 residues. The CDR3 bases are TGTGCCAGTAGTCTCCGGGACACCTTATACAATGAGCAGTTCTTC. It yields the protein CASSLRDTLYNEQFF.

The chain combines TRBV6-4 with TRBJ1-2; D is ambiguous. Per the germline V gene, CDR1 is MRHNA and CDR2 is SNTAGT. The ends were cut back, 3 bases at V and 4 bases at J, with 15 bases in the middle. The CDR3 is made up of 15 amino acids. The CDR3 here is CASSEAPDRSYGYTF. The CDR3 coding sequence is TGTGCCAGCAGTGAGGCCCCCGACCGTAGCTATGGCTACACCTTC.

This clone was detected only a few times. The chain uses TRBV7-2 and TRBJ2-1; D is possibly TRBD2 (5 bases). The CDR3 has 13 amino acids. Germline V lookup: CDR1 SGHTA, CDR2 FQGNSA. Trimming took 5 bases from V and 7 from J, leaving 12 bases between them. This CDR3 is CASSLRTVNEQFF. The CDR3, as DNA: TGTGCCAGCAGCCTCCGGACTGTTAATGAGCAGTTCTTC.

The genes are TRBV4-2 and TRBJ1-1, with 12 nucleotides matching TRBD1. The CDR3 sequence is 16 residues long. V shed 4 bases, J shed 6 bases, and the junction held 9 bases outside the gene matches. The germline CDR1 and CDR2 sequences are LGHNA and YNFKEQ. DNA for the CDR3: TGTGCCAGCAGCCCAATTCTCGGGACAGGGGGCGCTGAAGCTTTCTTT. Its protein product is CASSPILGTGGAEAFF.

In its sample, this clone was seen a few times. The rearrangement joins TRBV27 to TRBJ1-2, with D possibly being TRBD1 (6 bases). This CDR3 comprises 14 residues. Trimming stripped 7 bases from V and 7 bases from J, with 19 bases between. Germline values: CDR1 MNHEY, CDR2 SMNVEV (reference sequence). The CDR3 DNA follows: TGTGCCAGCACCCTGACAGGAACCGAGAGTGGCTACACCTTC. Protein sequence: CASTLTGTESGYTF.

The gene calls are TRBV4-1 and TRBJ1-2, with D perhaps matching TRBD1 (5 bases). The germline CDR1 and CDR2 sequences are MGHRA and YSYEKL. The CDR3 is made up of 15 amino acids. V dropped 4 bases and J dropped 2 bases, with 14 bases sitting between them. The CDR3 DNA follows: TGCGCCAGCAGCCTACGGGACCCCGTCAACTATGGCTACACCTTC. It yields the protein CASSLRDPVNYGYTF.